Listed here is a single TCR beta chain. Its antigen has not been determined. Within one base of it there is no much larger clone, and no base qualities were kept. The germline V and J ends show losses of 6 bases and 4 bases respectively, and no gene match explains 17 bases of the junction. Reading the germline V gene gives CDR1 KGHSH and CDR2 LQKENI. Including the terminal cysteine and phenylalanine, the CDR3 comprises 18 residues. Just the 54-base CDR3 DNA is kept, in frame starting at base 1. Receptors were amplified or captured by the immunoSEQ multiplex PCR assay. The multiplex PCR relied on a mix of 60 forward primers for TCR Vbeta segments and 13 reverse primers for TCR Jbeta segments. The CDR3 region of rearranged TCR beta genes was amplified from genomic DNA with a multiplex PCR assay. The amplified TCR beta libraries were sequenced on the Illumina HiSeq System as 87-base-pair reads. Per the source publication's procedure: A later analysis tallied about 77 million unique TCR beta chains across the 666 repertoires, and some 12 million of those chains were shared by two or more donors. To remove PCR and sequencing errors, raw reads were error-corrected and collapsed into unique sequences using a nearest-neighbor algorithm that merged closely related sequences. Alignment of CDR3 sequences to IMGT reference sequences was used to assign V, D and J gene segments. For a sequence to be retained, a match of at least six nucleotides to both a V gene segment and a J gene segment was required. Rearrangements were classified as productive when the CDR3 lacked stop codons and remained in frame with V and J, and all other rearrangements were classified as non-productive. Following IMGT convention, CDR3 was defined as the stretch from the second conserved V-encoded cysteine up to the conserved J-encoded phenylalanine. Sequences without an unambiguous match to a single V gene segment were excluded from the earlier analysis of 587 of the donors. In an earlier analysis of almost 600 of the donors, a V segment was called functional when productive rearrangements were above 56.7%, and segregating when the standard deviation between donors exceeded 5%. A statistical classification framework was developed to diagnose cytomegalovirus status using the catalog of TCR beta chain sequences. V and J gene assignment, in a later analysis, came from comparing TCR nucleotide sequences with IMGT/GENE-DB human TR gene sequences. A later analysis assigned CDR3 sequences and most-parsimonious VDJ recombination scenarios with the TCRdist pipeline. In a later analysis, each TCR beta chain was defined by its CDR3 amino acid sequence together with its V-gene family, and reads without a unique V-gene family were excluded. As a way to deal with suspected cross-contamination and a sequencing artifact, a later analysis dropped hundreds of nucleotide sequences that were highly shared and had low generation probability. A later analysis calculated a clonal expansion index for each public chain from normalized within-repertoire ranks of inferred template counts. Generation probabilities in a later analysis came from a VDJ recombination model fitted to out-of-frame rearrangements, and those results were checked against IGoR. In a later analysis, hypergeometric tests were used to score TCR-TCR, TCR-HLA and TCR-CMV co-occurrence, with a repertoire-size bias correction applied to TCR pairs. In a later analysis, false discovery rates were estimated by permuting HLA or CMV assignments 20 times. In a later analysis, co-occurring TCRs were grouped using DBSCAN, and TCRdist sequence similarity was added for clustering within HLA-allele-positive subsets. Co-occurrence clustering excluded repertoires with fewer than 30,000 or more than 120,000 public chains, plus five with anomalous nucleotide sharing. Entries here come from immuneACCESS through TCRdb and include only in-frame sequences with V and J called. Some clones fail to appear in such tables; in the studies checked, an unresolved V gene covers under half of the shortfall, and the cause of the remainder is unknown. Clonal size and the V and J genes are those of that table, whereas D and trimming came from the DNA. In this sample the table shows about 130,000 clones, 65% to 80% of which occur a single time. The top ten constitute about 6.4% of the sample.

This sample is drawn from a study of cytomegalovirus exposure and HLA in healthy donors (dated by TCRdb to 2016 to 2017). For context, the study as a whole: An earlier analysis of approximately 600 of the donors reported more than 250 Gb of sequence data and around 110 million unique TCR beta sequences from roughly 200 million T cells. Among the approximately 420 genotyped donors, approximately 76% belonged to the genetic ancestry cluster associated with self-reported Caucasian donors. Typing coverage varied by locus: about 620-640 donors for A, B, C, DRB1 and DQB1; more than 500 for DQA1; nearly 610 for DPA1; approximately 450 for DPB1. HLA typing covered class I and class II loci at four-digit resolution. Approximately 310 gigabases of sequencing data and approximately 92 million unique TCR sequences made up an early release that covered under 750 HLA-typed donors. To predict cytomegalovirus infection status, the study brought together high-throughput TCR immunosequencing, statistical association of individual TCRs with disease status, and machine learning. In a later analysis, previously published TCR beta repertoires from 666 donors were re-analyzed and high-resolution HLA genotyping was added so that TCR occurrence patterns could be studied. Across some 400 genotyped donors of the cohort, an average of 235,054 unique TCR beta nucleotide sequences per donor were sequenced, and approximately 19% of those sequences were non-productive. Donor age, sex, ethnicity and CMV serostatus were collected together with the repertoire data. Using immunosequencing, the study profiled T cell repertoires from about 650 subjects and related those repertoires to cytomegalovirus serostatus. Besides the first cohort of 550 to 750 subjects, a separate validation cohort made up of 120 different subjects was used. Genome-wide SNP genotypes for about 55% of the roughly 670 donors were used in a later genetic analysis, which treated that subset as a discovery cohort. An earlier analysis of 500 to 750 of the donors applied high-throughput TCR beta sequencing to assess whether each TCR beta V gene segment acted as functional or pseudogenic. Because of strong linkage in the cohort, five DR-DQ haplotypes were treated as single units for association and clustering. In the later analysis, no new phenotypic data were used to find candidate immune exposures; instead, reliance was placed on TCR beta sequences and their occurrence across donors. The aim of the study was to test whether cataloging public T cell receptors could identify signatures of past pathogen exposure. Every discovery cohort repertoire had been produced on one sequencing platform. The study at large found these results: CMV serostatus was the only immune exposure information available for the cohort. Specific HLA alleles were associated with around 18,000 TCR beta sequences at a false discovery rate of 0.05 in a later analysis. The study listed 150 to 200 TCR beta chains as associated with cytomegalovirus. Cytomegalovirus status was reported to be diagnosed by the classifier with high specificity and sensitivity in both the original and validation cohorts. Most CMV-associated TCR beta chains appeared to be HLA-restricted in a later analysis, and the HLA associations seemed to be driven largely by CMV exposure. A further reported finding was that TCR beta sequences accurately predicted the HLA-A and HLA-B alleles for most subjects in the first cohort. A later analysis reported that several top co-occurrence clusters appeared linked to parvovirus B19, influenza, CMV and Epstein-Barr virus. Most TCR sequences were observed very rarely across donors, whereas some public TCRs were present in many individuals. A cluster of highly shared sequence variants was judged likely to be a technical artifact of the sequencing pipeline. An association between a missense DCLRE1C variant and V-gene and J-gene trimming of TCR beta chains was found in a later genetic analysis and replicated in an independent cohort. Broadly in line with IMGT annotations, most TCR beta V segments showed up in productive rearrangements about 90% or about 30% of the time in an earlier analysis of around 600 of the donors. HLA typing was unavailable for some donors at each locus, so association tests used only the typed subset. A later analysis found that HLA-associated TCR beta chains were more clonally expanded and had lower generation probabilities than equally common non-associated chains. According to the authors, the approach could potentially be generalized to other disease states and immunological phenotypes. Because the 87-base-pair reads could not distinguish some IMGT-functional V segments, including TRBV6-2 and TRBV6-3, those segments were excluded. In a later genetic analysis, fewer N-insertions in productive TCRs were reported among donors in an Asian-associated ancestry cluster than the approximately 670-donor mean. Strong co-occurrence of HLA alleles, especially DR and DQ, made assigning TCR associations to individual alleles difficult. Linkage disequilibrium might explain the correlated functional status among segregating V segments, but an unknown experimental factor could not be ruled out. The presence/absence analyses assumed that sequencing depth was roughly uniform across donors, and that assumption may not be true. About 17 rarely observed V segments, including chromosome 9 orphons, were excluded from the earlier analysis of about 610 of the donors because counts were too low. Only TCR beta chains were sequenced in this cohort, and the absence of alpha or paired-chain data limited detectable features. In vitro tests confirmed that a few of the cytomegalovirus-associated TCR beta chains recognize cytomegalovirus antigens. In a later analysis, the rate of TCR association differed among HLA loci, with DRB1 alleles having the most associated TCRs and HLA-C alleles having the fewest.

In total, approximately 700 healthy bone marrow donors made up the cohort. At the time of sampling, all cohort members were nominally healthy, though unrecorded immune exposures were likely present. The donor was CMV seronegative and was included in the group of approximately 350 seronegative cohort members. Each donor provided a peripheral blood sample, and peripheral blood mononuclear cells were used for TCR beta sequencing. Genomic DNA was extracted from the blood cell samples with the Qiagen DNeasy Blood Extraction Kit. Here the chain combines TRBV18 and TRBJ2-7, with 11 bases aligning to TRBD2. Sequenced: PBMCs. This TCR was recovered from a man aged 25-45 years in good health and CMV-seronegative. The DNA reads as follows: TGTGCCAGCTCGCCGACGGGACAGAAGACTAGCGGGGAATACGAGCAGTACTTC. Its protein product is CASSPTGQKTSGEYEQYF.